Sequencing of this T cell receptor (beta chain) was carried out in a study of patients and donors after allogeneic stem cell transplantation. This clonotype was seen a few times. TCRdb recomputed calls from the RT-PCR reads with MiXCR, one row per CDR3 protein. The sample yields 800,000 to 1,000,000 distinct CDR3 sequences, more than 15% seen once. V was trimmed by 6 bases and J by 7 bases, leaving 13 bases between them. This CDR3 has 14 residues. Germline assignment: CDR1 SGHNT and CDR2 YENEEA. The specimen sequenced was blood, either unsorted or a sorted T cell fraction (not recorded which). The V and J genes are TRBV11-3 and TRBJ1-6; D uncertain. This sequence was found in a human donor who was either an allogeneic HSCT recipient or a stem cell or donor lymphocyte infusion donor (not recorded which). It is not recorded whose cells these are; they may come from a transplant donor. The CDR3, as DNA: TGTGCCAGCAGATCGGAATCGGGGAATTCACCCCTCCACTTT. This codes for CASRSESGNSPLHF.